The clone carrying this T cell receptor (beta chain) was detected a few times. This sample was taken from a study of blood T cell repertoires in COVID-19. Study as a whole: There were acute and convalescent COVID-19 samples, and they came from the United States, Italy and Spain. PBMCs, B-cell-depleted T cells, or T cells were the source of the cDNA or gDNA that made up the material.

The germline V gene encodes CDR1 SGHDT and CDR2 YYEEEE. There are 13 residues in the CDR3. Unmatched junction bases numbered 15, after V lost 7 bases and J lost 12 bases. In terms of age and location, participants ranged from roughly 18 to 95 years and lived in about two dozen US areas. Researchers sorted participants into cohorts using their self-reported clinical history. This table comes from immunoSEQ multiplex PCR, and its TCRdb copy is limited to in-frame clones, with some not included. In the table there are fewer than 500,000 clones, 75% to 90% of which are singletons. Source material: PBMCs or T cells enriched from blood (not recorded which). This receptor was taken from a young man who had recovered from COVID-19. V is TRBV5-6 and J is TRBJ1-2, with 7 bases that match TRBD1. The CDR3 nucleotides are TGTGCCAGCTCCATCCGGGACAGCCTCGTAAACACCTTC. Amino acids: CASSIRDSLVNTF.